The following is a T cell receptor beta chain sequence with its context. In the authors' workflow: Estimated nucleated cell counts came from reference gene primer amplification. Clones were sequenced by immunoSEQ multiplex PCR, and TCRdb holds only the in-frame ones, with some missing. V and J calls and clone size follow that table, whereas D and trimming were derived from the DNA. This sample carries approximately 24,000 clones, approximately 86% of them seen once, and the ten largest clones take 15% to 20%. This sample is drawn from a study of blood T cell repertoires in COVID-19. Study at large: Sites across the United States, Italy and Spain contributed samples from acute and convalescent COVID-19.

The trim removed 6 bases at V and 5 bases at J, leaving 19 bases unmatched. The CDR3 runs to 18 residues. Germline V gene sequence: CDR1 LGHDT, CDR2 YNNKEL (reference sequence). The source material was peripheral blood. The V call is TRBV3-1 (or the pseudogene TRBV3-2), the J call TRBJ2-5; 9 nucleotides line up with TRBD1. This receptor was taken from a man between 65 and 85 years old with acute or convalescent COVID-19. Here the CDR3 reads CASRHRDRVYRDRETQYF. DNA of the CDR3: TGTGCCAGCAGACACCGGGACAGGGTTTATCGGGACCGTGAGACCCAGTACTTC.